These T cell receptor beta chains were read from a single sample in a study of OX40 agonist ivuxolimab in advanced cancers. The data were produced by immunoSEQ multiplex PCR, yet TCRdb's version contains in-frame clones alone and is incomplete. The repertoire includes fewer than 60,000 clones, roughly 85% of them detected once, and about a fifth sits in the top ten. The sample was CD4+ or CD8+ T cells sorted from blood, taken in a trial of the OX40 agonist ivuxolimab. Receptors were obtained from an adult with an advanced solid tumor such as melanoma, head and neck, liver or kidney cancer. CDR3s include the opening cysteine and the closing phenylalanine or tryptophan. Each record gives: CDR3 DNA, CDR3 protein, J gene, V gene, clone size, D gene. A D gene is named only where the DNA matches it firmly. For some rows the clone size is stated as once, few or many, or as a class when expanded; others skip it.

CDR3 DNA: TGCGCCAGCAGCCAAGCTGGAGCGGACCTCTACGAGCAGTACTTC
CDR3 protein: CASSQAGADLYEQYF
J gene: TRBJ2-7
V gene: TRBV4-1
clone size: .
D gene: .

CDR3 DNA: TGTGCCAGCAGCGAGGGGGGGTTTGCCAGACCGGGTTCACCCCTCCACTTT
CDR3 protein: CASSEGGFARPGSPLHF
J gene: TRBJ1-6
V gene: TRBV9
clone size: .
D gene: .

CDR3 DNA: TGTGCCAGCAGTGCCGGACAGCACTACACCTTC
CDR3 protein: CASSAGQHYTF
J gene: TRBJ1-2
V gene: TRBV25-1
clone size: .
D gene: .

CDR3 DNA: TGTGCCAGTAGTATAGCCAGGACCCTCGGGGCTGAAGCTTTCTTT
CDR3 protein: CASSIARTLGAEAFF
J gene: TRBJ1-1
V gene: TRBV19
clone size: .
D gene: .

CDR3 DNA: TGTGCCAGTAGGGGACAGGGCAATCAGCCCCAGCATTTT
CDR3 protein: CASRGQGNQPQHF
J gene: TRBJ1-5
V gene: TRBV19
clone size: .
D gene: TRBD1

CDR3 DNA: TGTGCCAGCAGCTTAGTGGCCGGGGTAGAGACCCAGTACTTC
CDR3 protein: CASSLVAGVETQYF
J gene: TRBJ2-5
V gene: TRBV7-9
clone size: once
D gene: .

CDR3 DNA: TGTGCCAGCAGTTTAGCGGGGGCTGGGACTGAAGCTTTCTTT
CDR3 protein: CASSLAGAGTEAFF
J gene: TRBJ1-1
V gene: TRBV27
clone size: .
D gene: .

CDR3 DNA: TGCAGCGTTCTTAGCGGGGTCGGTTGGACCGGGGAGCTGTTTTTT
CDR3 protein: CSVLSGVGWTGELFF
J gene: TRBJ2-2
V gene: TRBV29-1
clone size: few
D gene: TRBD2

CDR3 DNA: TGTGCCAGCAGTTCAGCCCCCGGGGCCAACGTCCTGACTTTC
CDR3 protein: CASSSAPGANVLTF
J gene: TRBJ2-6
V gene: TRBV4-2
clone size: .
D gene: .

CDR3 DNA: TGTGCCAGCAGCGGGAAGTGGGGGTCTACCGGGGAGCTGTTTTTT
CDR3 protein: CASSGKWGSTGELFF
J gene: TRBJ2-2
V gene: TRBV7-9
clone size: .
D gene: .

CDR3 DNA: TGTGCCACCAGCAGAGATCAAGGGATGGAGACCCAGTACTTC
CDR3 protein: CATSRDQGMETQYF
J gene: TRBJ2-5
V gene: TRBV15
clone size: .
D gene: .

CDR3 DNA: TGTGCCAGCAGTTTAACGGCGGGGGGGGCCGAGACCCAGTACTTC
CDR3 protein: CASSLTAGGAETQYF
J gene: TRBJ2-5
V gene: TRBV27
clone size: .
D gene: TRBD2

CDR3 DNA: TGCGCCAGCAGCCCAAGAAACATAGATACGCAGTATTTT
CDR3 protein: CASSPRNIDTQYF
J gene: TRBJ2-3
V gene: TRBV4-1
clone size: .
D gene: .

CDR3 DNA: TGTGCCAGCAGCTTACTACAGGCGAACACTGAAGCTTTCTTT
CDR3 protein: CASSLLQANTEAFF
J gene: TRBJ1-1
V gene: TRBV7-9
clone size: .
D gene: .

CDR3 DNA: TGTGCCAGCAGTTTCGGGGGGGGCACAGATACGCAGTATTTT
CDR3 protein: CASSFGGGTDTQYF
J gene: TRBJ2-3
V gene: TRBV28
clone size: .
D gene: TRBD2

CDR3 DNA: TGTGCCAGCAGATCCACCGGGGAGCTGTTTTTT
CDR3 protein: CASRSTGELFF
J gene: TRBJ2-2
V gene: TRBV27
clone size: .
D gene: .

CDR3 DNA: TGTGCCAGCAGCTTGGGGGGGCCAAGCTATAATTCACCCCTCCACTTT
CDR3 protein: CASSLGGPSYNSPLHF
J gene: TRBJ1-6
V gene: TRBV5-6
clone size: .
D gene: .

CDR3 DNA: TGTGCCAGCAGTTTATATCGGGGGGGCCTAGAGACCCAGTACTTC
CDR3 protein: CASSLYRGGLETQYF
J gene: TRBJ2-5
V gene: TRBV27
clone size: .
D gene: TRBD2

CDR3 DNA: TGTGCCAGCAGCTCCCTAGCGGGGGCGCCGAATGAGCAGTTCTTC
CDR3 protein: CASSSLAGAPNEQFF
J gene: TRBJ2-1
V gene: TRBV7-3
clone size: .
D gene: TRBD2

CDR3 DNA: TGTGCCAGCGTCCCCGGTGGCTACAATGAGCAGTTCTTC
CDR3 protein: CASVPGGYNEQFF
J gene: TRBJ2-1
V gene: TRBV28
clone size: .
D gene: .

CDR3 DNA: TGTGCCAGCAGCTTCGGGACAGACGAGCAGTACTTC
CDR3 protein: CASSFGTDEQYF
J gene: TRBJ2-7
V gene: TRBV11-2
clone size: .
D gene: TRBD1

CDR3 DNA: TGTGCCAGCAGCTTAGCCGGAGACAATGAGCAGTTCTTC
CDR3 protein: CASSLAGDNEQFF
J gene: TRBJ2-1
V gene: TRBV7-6
clone size: .
D gene: .

CDR3 DNA: TGTGCCAGCAGCTACGAGGGACAGAACTACGAGCAGTACTTC
CDR3 protein: CASSYEGQNYEQYF
J gene: TRBJ2-7
V gene: TRBV5-8
clone size: .
D gene: TRBD1

CDR3 DNA: TGTGCCAGCGACACAGGGGGCGAAAGCAATCAGCCCCAGCATTTT
CDR3 protein: CASDTGGESNQPQHF
J gene: TRBJ1-5
V gene: TRBV5-5
clone size: .
D gene: TRBD1

CDR3 DNA: TGTGCCAGCAGTCGCGGGACTAGCGGGCACCAAGAGACCCAGTACTTC
CDR3 protein: CASSRGTSGHQETQYF
J gene: TRBJ2-5
V gene: TRBV6-6
clone size: few
D gene: TRBD2

CDR3 DNA: TGCGCCAGCAGGGCAGGGGCGTCCTATAATTCACCCCTCCACTTT
CDR3 protein: CASRAGASYNSPLHF
J gene: TRBJ1-6
V gene: TRBV10-1
clone size: .
D gene: .

CDR3 DNA: TGTGCCAGCACCCCAATTCCCAGGGCCGACACTGAAGCTTTCTTT
CDR3 protein: CASTPIPRADTEAFF
J gene: TRBJ1-1
V gene: TRBV28
clone size: .
D gene: .

CDR3 DNA: TGTGCCAGCAGCGGAGAGGGACAGGGGTGGTACAATGAGCAGTTCTTC
CDR3 protein: CASSGEGQGWYNEQFF
J gene: TRBJ2-1
V gene: TRBV9
clone size: .
D gene: TRBD1

CDR3 DNA: TGTGCCAGTACCCAAGGCCGGGACAGGGTCGAGTGGAATGAAAAACTGTTTTTT
CDR3 protein: CASTQGRDRVEWNEKLFF
J gene: TRBJ1-4
V gene: TRBV19
clone size: .
D gene: TRBD1

CDR3 DNA: TGTGCCAGCAGCTTGGGCTACAGCGACCTCACAGATACGCAGTATTTT
CDR3 protein: CASSLGYSDLTDTQYF
J gene: TRBJ2-3
V gene: TRBV7-2
clone size: once
D gene: .

CDR3 DNA: TGTGCCAGCAGCCAGACGAGGGGGGGAGAGACCCAGTACTTC
CDR3 protein: CASSQTRGGETQYF
J gene: TRBJ2-5
V gene: TRBV27
clone size: medium-sized
D gene: .

CDR3 DNA: TGTGCCAGTAGTATTTGGACAGGCGATAGCAATCAGCCCCAGCATTTT
CDR3 protein: CASSIWTGDSNQPQHF
J gene: TRBJ1-5
V gene: TRBV19
clone size: medium-sized
D gene: TRBD1

CDR3 DNA: TGTGCCAGCAGCCCCGGACAGGCCTGGGGATCGGGAGCTTTCTTT
CDR3 protein: CASSPGQAWGSGAFF
J gene: TRBJ1-1
V gene: TRBV11-2
clone size: once
D gene: TRBD1

CDR3 DNA: TGTGCCAGCAGTACGACAGGGGTGACCTACAATGAGCAGTTCTTC
CDR3 protein: CASSTTGVTYNEQFF
J gene: TRBJ2-1
V gene: TRBV6-5
clone size: .
D gene: TRBD1

CDR3 DNA: TGTGCCAGTAGTAACCTTGGACTAGCGGGGAGGAACACCGGGGAGCTGTTTTTT
CDR3 protein: CASSNLGLAGRNTGELFF
J gene: TRBJ2-2
V gene: TRBV19
clone size: .
D gene: TRBD2

CDR3 DNA: TGTGCCAGCAGGCCCGACCGGGACACCCATAATTCACCCCTCCACTTT
CDR3 protein: CASRPDRDTHNSPLHF
J gene: TRBJ1-6
V gene: TRBV11-2
clone size: .
D gene: .

CDR3 DNA: TGTGCCAGCAGGGAAAGCAATCAGCCCCAGCATTTT
CDR3 protein: CASRESNQPQHF
J gene: TRBJ1-5
V gene: TRBV27
clone size: .
D gene: .

CDR3 DNA: TGCGCCAGCAGCCAAGATCAAATGAGCGCAACTAATGAAAAACTGTTTTTT
CDR3 protein: CASSQDQMSATNEKLFF
J gene: TRBJ1-4
V gene: TRBV4-3
clone size: once
D gene: .

CDR3 DNA: TGTGCCAGCAGCTTACCCCCCGGCCGGACCCCCCAGTACTTC
CDR3 protein: CASSLPPGRTPQYF
J gene: TRBJ2-5
V gene: TRBV7-2
clone size: once
D gene: .

CDR3 DNA: TGTGCCAGCAGCTTAGTAGGAGAGACCCAGTACTTC
CDR3 protein: CASSLVGETQYF
J gene: TRBJ2-5
V gene: TRBV11-2
clone size: few
D gene: .

CDR3 DNA: TGTGCCAGCAGCCAAGATGCCAGGACAGGGGTCTATTCAAGCTCTGGGGCCAACGTCCTGACTTTC
CDR3 protein: CASSQDARTGVYSSSGANVLTF
J gene: TRBJ2-6
V gene: TRBV4-2
clone size: .
D gene: TRBD1

CDR3 DNA: TGTGCCAGCTCTCCGGGGGGCTACGAGCAGTACTTC
CDR3 protein: CASSPGGYEQYF
J gene: TRBJ2-7
V gene: TRBV11-3
clone size: .
D gene: TRBD2

CDR3 DNA: TGTGCCACCAGCAGAGATCGGGTTACCTACGAGCAGTACTTC
CDR3 protein: CATSRDRVTYEQYF
J gene: TRBJ2-7
V gene: TRBV15
clone size: few
D gene: .

CDR3 DNA: TGTGCCAGCAGCTTCGACAGCTCCTACAATGAGCAGTTCTTC
CDR3 protein: CASSFDSSYNEQFF
J gene: TRBJ2-1
V gene: TRBV5-6
clone size: .
D gene: .

CDR3 DNA: TGTGCCAGCAGCTTAGAGTCGGTATACCAAGAGACCCAGTACTTC
CDR3 protein: CASSLESVYQETQYF
J gene: TRBJ2-5
V gene: TRBV11-2
clone size: .
D gene: .

CDR3 DNA: TGTGCCAGCACCCAAGGGACAGCCGATGAGCAGTTCTTC
CDR3 protein: CASTQGTADEQFF
J gene: TRBJ2-1
V gene: TRBV2
clone size: .
D gene: TRBD1

CDR3 DNA: TGTGCCAGCAGCCAAGTTGTATCTAGCACAGATACGCAGTATTTT
CDR3 protein: CASSQVVSSTDTQYF
J gene: TRBJ2-3
V gene: TRBV14
clone size: .
D gene: .

CDR3 DNA: TGTGCCAGTAGTCCGGCGGTGCCCTACGAGCAGTACTTC
CDR3 protein: CASSPAVPYEQYF
J gene: TRBJ2-7
V gene: TRBV19
clone size: .
D gene: .

CDR3 DNA: TGCGCCAGCAGCCAAGATCGAGGGTATAGCAATCAGCCCCAGCATTTT
CDR3 protein: CASSQDRGYSNQPQHF
J gene: TRBJ1-5
V gene: TRBV4-3
clone size: once
D gene: .

CDR3 DNA: TGTGCCAGCAGCGTAGATCCCGGACAGGCGGTATTCGGCTACACCTTC
CDR3 protein: CASSVDPGQAVFGYTF
J gene: TRBJ1-2
V gene: TRBV9
clone size: .
D gene: TRBD1

CDR3 DNA: TGCGCCAGCAGCTTCGGGGACCCCAGCACAGATACGCAGTATTTT
CDR3 protein: CASSFGDPSTDTQYF
J gene: TRBJ2-3
V gene: TRBV5-1
clone size: few
D gene: .

CDR3 DNA: TGTGCCAGCAGTCCGGAAGCGGGGGGGAGAGATACGCAGTATTTT
CDR3 protein: CASSPEAGGRDTQYF
J gene: TRBJ2-3
V gene: TRBV27
clone size: .
D gene: TRBD2